The 12 T cell receptor beta chains given below trace back to one sample, sequenced in a study of T-cell memory formation after mild COVID-19. Each CDR3 protein gets one entry after TCRdb re-called the 5' RACE reads with MiXCR. This repertoire shows approximately 290,000 distinct CDR3 sequences, approximately 19% found once; its top ten account for around a fifth. What was sequenced was PBMCs or a T cell subset sorted from them (not recorded which). These receptors were collected from a young man who had mild COVID-19 (a few samples of this study predate the infection). Cell type and time point are not known.

The chain carries TRBV4-3 and TRBJ1-1; TRBD1 matches 8 bases. The germline gives CDR1 LGHNA, CDR2 YSLEER. This CDR3 is built from 16 residues. V shed 0 bases and J 2 bases; nucleotides not matched to a gene: 5. CDR3 sequence: CASSQDPTGGNTEAFF. CDR3 DNA: TGCGCCAGCAGCCAAGACCCTACAGGGGGTAACACTGAAGCTTTCTTT.

This clonotype occurred a few times. The chain uses TRBV24-1 and TRBJ2-1; no definite D call. Trimming removed 4 bases at V and 8 bases at J, with 14 bases between. This CDR3 is built from 14 residues. Germline loops: CDR1 KGHDR, CDR2 SFDVKD. CDR3 bases: TGTGCCACCAGTGACCCGAGGAATTTCCATGAGCAGTTCTTC. It encodes CATSDPRNFHEQFF.

The rearrangement joins TRBV6-2 or TRBV6-3 to TRBJ1-5; D unresolved. Germline CDR1 is MNHEY and CDR2 is SVGEGT. The CDR3 loop spans 16 amino acids. V lost 6 bases and J lost 5, with 20 bases in between. CDR3 bases: TGTGCCAGCAGCCCCCGGGATTCCCCACGGCATCAGCCCCAGCATTTT. Its protein is CASSPRDSPRHQPQHF.

This clonotype turned up a few times. This chain connects TRBV6-2 or TRBV6-3 to TRBJ2-2; 7 nucleotides match TRBD1. The CDR3 loop spans 18 amino acids. CDR1 and CDR2 (germline): MNHEY, SVGEGT. Trimming removed 6 bases from V and 4 bases from J; junction bases left unmatched: 17. CDR3 nucleotides: TGTGCCAGCAGACCCACCGTTGACAGGGTCGCTGGCACCGGGGAGCTGTTTTTT. Encoded protein: CASRPTVDRVAGTGELFF.

CDR3 region: CSVETERNQPQHF. The CDR3 DNA is TGCAGCGTTGAAACGGAACGCAATCAGCCCCAGCATTTT. The genes are TRBV29-1 and TRBJ1-5; no firm D call. Germline-derived CDR1 and CDR2 are SQVTM and ANQGSEA. With 2 bases removed from V and 2 bases from J, the gap between germline ends came to 7 bases. This CDR3 is 13 amino acids long. The full variable domain, its missing parts supplied by reference TRBV29-1 and TRBJ1-5, is SAVISQKPSRDICQRGTSLTIQCQVDSQVTMMFWYRQQPGQSLTLIATANQGSEATYESGFVIDKFPISRPNLTFSTLTVSNMSPEDSSIYLCSVETERNQPQHFGDGTRLSIL.

This chain uses TRBV7-6 with TRBJ2-7; D remains ambiguous. The CDR3 has 12 residues. V lost 2 bases and J lost 5, with 7 bases in between. CDR1 and CDR2 (germline): SGHVS, FNYEAQ. The CDR3 loop is CASSLNFDEQYF. DNA for the CDR3: TGTGCCAGCAGCTTAAACTTCGACGAGCAGTACTTC.

The rearrangement uses TRBV7-2 and TRBJ1-5; D unclear. This CDR3 spans 15 amino acids. Trimming left V 4 bases short and J 4 bases short, with 14 bases between. Germline CDR1 and CDR2: SGHTA and FQGNSA. The CDR3 DNA is TGTGCCAGCAGCTCTTTGCCCGGGCCAAATCAGCCCCAGCATTTT. This translates into CASSSLPGPNQPQHF.

The J gene is TRBJ2-7, the V gene TRBV5-1; D uncertain. This CDR3 is 11 amino acids long. CDR1 and CDR2 (germline): SGHRS, YFSETQ. Trimming shortened V by 8 bases and J by 4 bases, and 10 bases separated the two germline ends. CDR3 DNA: TGCGCCAGGTTCCCCTATTACGAGCAGTACTTC. This sequence encodes CARFPYYEQYF.

This clonotype appeared a few times. This rearrangement joins TRBV6-5 to TRBJ2-2; 7 bases line up with TRBD2. The length of the CDR3 is 14 residues. CDR1 MNHEY and CDR2 SVGAGI come from the germline V gene. J gave up 7 bases and V 2 bases, and 4 bases lay outside the gene matches. The CDR3 DNA reads as TGTGCCAGCAGTTACAGGAGCGGGGTCGGGGAGCTGTTTTTT. Residues: CASSYRSGVGELFF.

This clonotype was seen a handful of times. This chain uses TRBV6-5 with TRBJ2-3; D might be TRBD2 (6 bases). The CDR3 consists of 18 residues. The V gene's germline CDR1 is MNHEY and CDR2 SVGAGI. Deletions cut 4 bases from V and 4 bases from J, with 24 bases between. The CDR3 coding sequence is TGTGCCAGCAGTTCGGACGGGCGAATGTTCGGGGGAGCAGATACGCAGTATTTT. Residues: CASSSDGRMFGGADTQYF.

The V gene is TRBV5-6, the J gene TRBJ2-3, with D maybe TRBD1 (6 bases). The CDR3 contains 15 residues. Germline V gene data show CDR1 as SGHDT and CDR2 as YYEEEE. Trimming pared 4 bases from V and 2 bases from J, leaving 14 bases between. CDR3 nucleotides: TGTGCCAGCAGCCAGCCGACAGGTTACACAGATACGCAGTATTTT. Translation gives CASSQPTGYTDTQYF.

This clonotype was detected only a few times. The rearrangement uses TRBV5-1 and TRBJ1-1; D is perhaps TRBD1 (6 bases). V shed 5 bases and J shed 1 base, with 12 bases lying between them. The CDR3 spans 14 residues. Germline CDR1 SGHRS, CDR2 YFSETQ. The CDR3 is CASSFQGRNTEAFF. The CDR3 coding sequence is TGCGCCAGCAGTTTTCAGGGGCGGAACACTGAAGCTTTCTTT.